This T cell receptor (beta chain) is from a study of siplizumab effects on memory and regulatory T cells. TCR templates, around 98,000 per sample, were assayed. TCRdb's table, derived via immunoSEQ multiplex PCR, lists solely in-frame clones and lacks some. This sample has some 100,000 clones; roughly 95% occur once, and the top ten carry around 0.03%. The CDR3 runs 15 residues. CDR1 and CDR2 (germline): MGHDK, SYGVNS. Trimming cost V 7 bases and J 0 bases; bases outside gene matches: 7. Of note for this clone: The antigen is unknown.

Study results and caveats: Confirmation was lacking for the suppressive function of proliferating Tregs derived from siplizumab cultures. The naive T cell population seemed more diverse than memory cells and seemed a major contributor to the alloresponse. Solely a minor proportion of alloreactive clones could be assigned to unstimulated subsets.

V gene TRBV25-1 combines with J gene TRBJ2-3; 7 nucleotides match TRBD2. This TCR derives from a human donor in good health. Sample: naive CD4+ T cells sorted from blood. The DNA of the CDR3 is TGTGCCAGCAACCCCCTGGGGGGGAGCACAGATACGCAGTATTTT. It yields the protein CASNPLGGSTDTQYF.